This T cell receptor (beta chain) was documented in a study of T-cell memory formation after mild COVID-19. TCRdb independently ran MiXCR on the 5' RACE reads; one entry per CDR3 protein. The profile shows 200,000 to 250,000 distinct CDR3 sequences, 15% of them singletons. Trimming left V 3 bases short and J 9 bases short, with 21 bases between. CDR1 SGHTA and CDR2 FQGNSA come from the germline V gene. The length of the CDR3 is 16 residues. This receptor was obtained from an adult woman who had mild COVID-19 (a few samples of this study predate the infection). Cell type and time point are not known. Sequencing was done on a sample of PBMCs or a T cell subset sorted from them (not recorded which). The gene calls are TRBV7-2 and TRBJ2-1; tentatively, D is TRBD1 or TRBD2 (6 bases each). CDR3 sequence: CASSLRWGARPGEQFF. The CDR3 coding sequence is TGTGCCAGCAGCTTGAGATGGGGGGCCCGTCCCGGTGAGCAGTTCTTC. The full variable domain, rest sourced from reference TRBV7-2 and TRBJ2-1, is GAGVSQSPSNKVTEKGKDVELRCDPISGHTALYWYRQSLGQGLEFLIYFQGNSAPDKSGLPSDRFSAERTGGSVSTLTIQRTQQEDSAVYLCASSLRWGARPGEQFFGPGTRLTVL.